These T cell receptor beta chains were read from a single sample in a study of blood T cell repertoires in COVID-19. This table comes from immunoSEQ multiplex PCR, and its TCRdb copy is limited to in-frame clones, with some not included. The sample carries 140,000 to 150,000 clones, around 90% recorded once. The specimen sequenced was peripheral blood. Receptors originate from a woman aged 50 to 60 with acute or convalescent COVID-19. CDR3s include the opening cysteine and the closing phenylalanine or tryptophan. A D gene is named only where the DNA matches it firmly. Size values are once, few and many counts, or a class for expanded clones, and some rows have none.

j_call v_call clone_size d_call cdr3_aa cdr3_nt
TRBJ2-2 TRBV15 NA TRBD1 CATSTGDRVWTGELFF TGTGCCACCAGCACGGGGGACAGGGTTTGGACCGGGGAGCTGTTTTTT
TRBJ1-1 TRBV11-2 NA TRBD1 CASSFPTRTGGDTEAFF TGTGCCAGCAGCTTCCCAACCCGGACAGGAGGGGACACTGAAGCTTTCTTT
TRBJ1-4 TRBV29-1 NA TRBD1 CSVKTGVPEKLFF TGCAGCGTGAAGACAGGGGTCCCCGAAAAACTGTTTTTT
TRBJ1-1 TRBV6-5 NA TRBD1 CASSPQGGKAFF TGTGCCAGCAGTCCACAGGGGGGAAAAGCTTTCTTT
TRBJ2-7 TRBV3-1/TRBV3-2 few NA CASSQAPGVGSYEQYF TGTGCCAGCAGCCAAGCGCCAGGGGTGGGCTCCTACGAGCAGTACTTC
TRBJ1-5 TRBV5-1 NA NA CASSLGEAGNQPQHF TGCGCCAGCAGCTTGGGGGAGGCGGGCAATCAGCCCCAGCATTTT
TRBJ1-1 TRBV11-2 NA TRBD1 CASSFSRRRTGRHEAFF TGTGCCAGCAGCTTTAGTCGCAGACGGACAGGTCGTCATGAAGCTTTCTTT
TRBJ2-5 TRBV15 NA TRBD1 CATSIRSARDRAGRETQYF TGTGCCACCAGCATTCGCTCGGCTAGGGACAGGGCAGGAAGAGAGACCCAGTACTTC
TRBJ2-3 TRBV7-3 NA TRBD2 CASSLLGGGPPDTQYF TGTGCCAGCAGCTTACTCGGGGGGGGCCCCCCAGATACGCAGTATTTT
TRBJ1-5 TRBV19 NA TRBD1 CASSFRDSYDSNQPQHF TGTGCCAGTAGTTTCAGGGACAGCTACGATAGCAATCAGCCCCAGCATTTT
TRBJ1-4 TRBV2 NA TRBD1 CASSPGQGNEKLFF TGTGCCAGCAGTCCGGGACAGGGTAATGAAAAACTGTTTTTT
TRBJ2-3 TRBV4-1 once NA CASTDTVSTDTQYF TGCGCCAGCACGGACACTGTAAGCACAGATACGCAGTATTTT
TRBJ1-3 TRBV7-8 NA TRBD1 CASSSLIWQDRDKDF TGTGCCAGCAGCTCCCTAATATGGCAGGACAGGGATAAAGATTTT
TRBJ2-1 TRBV7-9 NA NA CASSQPTSGHGAYNEQFF TGTGCCAGCAGCCAACCAACCTCGGGACACGGAGCCTACAATGAGCAGTTCTTC
TRBJ1-2 TRBV3-1/TRBV3-2 NA NA CASSQEQGGYTF TGTGCCAGCAGCCAAGAACAGGGTGGCTACACCTTC
TRBJ1-5 TRBV7-6 NA NA CASSLGGDQPQHF TGTGCCAGCAGCTTGGGGGGGGATCAGCCCCAGCATTTT
TRBJ1-5 TRBV6-5 once NA CASSFRVGQPQHF TGTGCCAGCAGTTTCAGGGTCGGGCAGCCCCAGCATTTT
TRBJ2-1 TRBV5-4 once TRBD2 CAVRGGALGQFF TGTGCCGTGCGGGGGGGAGCCCTGGGGCAGTTCTTC
TRBJ2-7 TRBV29-1 NA NA CSVEIQAPRSYEQYF TGCAGCGTTGAGATACAGGCCCCACGCTCCTACGAGCAGTACTTC
TRBJ1-2 TRBV13 NA NA CASSSGAGPGYTF TGTGCCAGCAGCTCAGGAGCCGGTCCTGGCTACACCTTC
TRBJ2-3 TRBV5-8 NA NA CASSLTTGSGASTDTQYF TGTGCCAGCAGCTTGACCACAGGTAGCGGCGCTAGCACAGATACGCAGTATTTT
TRBJ1-1 TRBV2 NA TRBD1 CASSEARTGANTEAFF TGTGCCAGCAGTGAAGCCCGGACAGGCGCGAACACTGAAGCTTTCTTT
TRBJ1-4 TRBV6-5 NA NA CASSLGEPWEKLFF TGTGCCAGCAGTTTGGGAGAACCTTGGGAAAAACTGTTTTTT
TRBJ2-7 TRBV6-5 few NA CASESGDTSYEQYF TGTGCCAGCGAATCAGGGGACACCTCCTACGAGCAGTACTTC
TRBJ1-1 TRBV6-5 NA TRBD1 CASRWDRGGTEAFF TGTGCCAGCAGGTGGGACAGGGGAGGGACTGAAGCTTTCTTT
TRBJ1-1 TRBV5-1 NA NA CASRRGTGGGTEAFF TGCGCCAGCAGGAGAGGTACGGGGGGCGGAACTGAAGCTTTCTTT
TRBJ2-7 TRBV6-5 NA TRBD2 CASSPLAGGSYEQYF TGTGCCAGCAGTCCGTTAGCGGGAGGCTCGTACGAGCAGTACTTC
TRBJ1-5 TRBV6-2/TRBV6-3 NA NA CASSYGGGFYSNQPQHF TGTGCCAGCAGTTACGGCGGAGGATTTTATAGCAATCAGCCCCAGCATTTT
TRBJ1-2 TRBV10-1 few NA CASSFENLAVGGSYGYTF TGCGCCAGCAGTTTCGAAAATTTAGCAGTTGGGGGCTCCTATGGCTACACCTTC
TRBJ2-7 TRBV18 NA TRBD2 CASSAGLASYEQYF TGTGCCAGCTCAGCGGGACTAGCCTCCTACGAGCAGTACTTC
TRBJ2-7 TRBV2 NA TRBD2 CASSALPSGRNEQYF TGTGCCAGCTCAGCCCTGCCTAGCGGGAGAAACGAGCAGTACTTC
TRBJ1-1 TRBV25-1 NA NA CASSEFGGGAEAFF TGTGCCAGCAGTGAATTCGGGGGAGGAGCTGAAGCTTTCTTT
TRBJ2-1 TRBV6-2/TRBV6-3 NA TRBD2 CASSKHKTSGDYNEQFF TGTGCCAGCAGTAAACATAAGACTAGCGGGGACTACAATGAGCAGTTCTTC
TRBJ2-5 TRBV6-2/TRBV6-3 NA TRBD2 CASSRGLGETQYF TGTGCCAGCAGCCGGGGACTAGGAGAGACCCAGTACTTC
TRBJ2-7 TRBV9 NA NA CASSVGGRAIEQYF TGTGCCAGCAGCGTAGGGGGCCGGGCTATCGAGCAGTACTTC
TRBJ1-3 TRBV7-9 once NA CASSLAVWASSGNTIYF TGTGCCAGCAGCTTAGCGGTATGGGCCTCCTCTGGAAACACCATATATTTT
TRBJ2-7 TRBV7-9 few NA CASSFGQVNNEQYF TGTGCCAGCAGCTTCGGTCAGGTTAACAACGAGCAGTACTTC
TRBJ2-7 TRBV5-8 NA NA CASSHPTRFYEQYF TGTGCCAGCAGCCACCCCACCCGGTTCTACGAGCAGTACTTC
TRBJ2-1 TRBV7-9 NA TRBD2 CASSLGPLAANEQFF TGTGCCAGCAGCTTAGGGCCACTAGCGGCAAATGAGCAGTTCTTC
TRBJ2-7 TRBV24-1 NA NA CATSDSADPAYEQYF TGTGCCACCAGTGATTCTGCGGATCCCGCCTACGAGCAGTACTTC
TRBJ2-3 TRBV7-2 NA TRBD2 CASSKQGLAVDTQYF TGTGCCAGCAGCAAGCAGGGACTAGCGGTAGATACGCAGTATTTT
TRBJ1-1 TRBV14 NA NA CASSQVRGSEAFF TGTGCCAGCAGCCAAGTTCGCGGGTCTGAAGCTTTCTTT
TRBJ1-2 TRBV28 once NA CASNRVSYGYTF TGTGCCAGCAACAGGGTTTCCTATGGCTACACCTTC
TRBJ1-1 TRBV19 NA NA CASSIGGRVNTEAFF TGTGCCAGTAGTATTGGAGGGAGGGTGAACACTGAAGCTTTCTTT
TRBJ2-3 TRBV3-1/TRBV3-2 NA NA CASSQVTSNTQYF TGTGCCAGCAGCCAAGTGACTAGTAATACGCAGTATTTT
TRBJ1-2 TRBV2 NA NA CASSVRGTTNYGYTF TGTGCCAGCAGTGTAAGGGGTACTACTAACTATGGCTACACCTTC
TRBJ2-2 TRBV6-5 few TRBD1 CASPQGQGYTGELFF TGTGCCAGCCCCCAGGGACAGGGGTACACCGGGGAGCTGTTTTTT
TRBJ2-7 TRBV11-2 NA TRBD2 CASSQSGRSPYEQYF TGTGCCAGCAGCCAGAGCGGGAGGTCCCCCTACGAGCAGTACTTC